These 9 T cell receptor beta chains were all obtained from the same sample, sequenced in a study of molecular identifiers for immune sequencing clone quantification. TCRdb analysed the PCR reads with MiXCR anew, one entry per CDR3 protein. The sample includes approximately 500,000 distinct CDR3 sequences, around a fifth seen only once; the top ten take 0.65% to 0.95%. Sequences were obtained from naive CD8+ T cells from blood, with Jurkat cell RNA spiked in. Subset in this sample: FACS-sorted CD8+CD4-CCR7+CD45RA+ naive T cells. The receptors here all came from a human donor in good health. Some libraries in this study had Jurkat cell RNA spiked in.

This clonotype has more than one count but fewer than ten. The DNA for the CDR3 is TGTGCCAGTAGTATAGGAGGATCGGAAGAGCAGTACTTC. Protein: CASSIGGSEEQYF. J is TRBJ2-7 and V is TRBV19; D is undetermined. Germline-derived CDR1 and CDR2 are LNHDA and SQIVND (reference sequence). Trimming removed 1 base from V and 7 bases from J, with 11 bases in between. The CDR3 spans 13 residues.

The V gene is TRBV11-1, the J gene TRBJ2-7; 8 bases map to TRBD1. There are 15 residues in the CDR3. J gave up 5 bases and V 5 bases, and 11 bases lay outside the gene matches. The V gene's germline CDR1 is SGHAT and CDR2 FQDESV (reference sequence). This CDR3 is CASSPRQGIVDEQYF. In nucleotides, the CDR3 is TGTGCCAGCAGCCCCAGACAGGGGATCGTTGACGAGCAGTACTTC.

This chain connects TRBV20-1 to TRBJ2-7; D unresolved. V was shortened by 3 bases and J by 2 bases, with 14 bases between the two germline ends. The CDR3 is made up of 14 amino acids. CDR1 is DFQATT, CDR2 SNEGSKA, per germline (reference sequence). In DNA form, the CDR3 reads TGCAGTGCTAGCCCAACCGTAAGCGCCTACGAGCAGTACTTC. This gives the protein CSASPTVSAYEQYF.

This clonotype has a single count. At one end the junction does not follow the germline gene, possibly because of a read error. The rearrangement joins TRBV13 to TRBJ1-2; 8 bases line up with TRBD1. This CDR3 has 14 amino acids. Germline V gene data show CDR1 as PRHDT and CDR2 as FYEKMQ (reference sequence). CDR3 sequence (DNA): TGTGCCATCAGCTTAAGCCCAGGGGGCAATGGCTACACCTTC. This sequence encodes CAISLSPGGNGYTF.

The genes are TRBV29-1 and TRBJ1-2, with 9 nucleotides matching TRBD1. The germline gives CDR1 SQVTM, CDR2 ANQGSEA. V was clipped by 1 base and J by 4 bases; unmatched bases: 10. The CDR3 covers 16 residues. The CDR3 spells CSVEAITGGGGYGYTF. The CDR3 bases are TGCAGCGTTGAAGCCATCACAGGGGGCGGAGGCTATGGCTACACCTTC.

The rearrangement links TRBV6-4 to TRBJ2-3, with D perhaps given as TRBD1 or TRBD2 (6 bases each). The CDR3 spans 16 residues. Germline V CDR1 and CDR2: MRHNA, SNTAGT. Trimming took off 7 bases at V and 1 base at J, with 18 bases between the two ends. This CDR3 is CASKLSGAWGTDTQYF. CDR3 nucleotide sequence: TGTGCCAGCAAGCTCTCGGGGGCGTGGGGCACAGATACGCAGTATTTT.

Remarks on this clonotype: A much more abundant neighbour one base away suggests this may be a read error. The chain links TRBV4-3 to TRBJ2-2, with a tentative D call TRBD2 (6 bases). The CDR3 has 15 residues. Germline loops: CDR1 LGHNA, CDR2 YSLEER. The CDR3 DNA follows: TGCGCCAGCAGCCAACACCCACGGGACGGCGGGGAGCTGGTTTTT. It codes for CASSQHPRDGGELVF.

The chain employs TRBV3-1 and TRBJ2-7; 10 nucleotides match TRBD2. CDR1 and CDR2 from the germline V gene are LGHDT and YNNKEL (reference sequence). The trim removed 5 bases at V and 2 bases at J, leaving 9 bases unmatched. The CDR3 length is 16 residues. DNA for the CDR3: TGTGCCAGCAGCGACGACACTAGCGGGGCGCCCTACGAGCAGTACTTC. It codes for CASSDDTSGAPYEQYF.

Comment on this clonotype: A much larger clone lies a single base off, so this may be a read error. V usage is TRBV7-3 and J usage is TRBJ2-5; D remains ambiguous. Germline V gene lookup returns CDR1 SGHTA and CDR2 FQGTGA. The CDR3 consists of 13 residues. V was cut by 1 base and J by 7 bases, with 10 bases left in between. CDR3 DNA sequence: TGTGCCAGCAGCTTAAGCGTCGCAGGGACCCAGTACTTC. Translating gives CASSLSVAGTQYF.